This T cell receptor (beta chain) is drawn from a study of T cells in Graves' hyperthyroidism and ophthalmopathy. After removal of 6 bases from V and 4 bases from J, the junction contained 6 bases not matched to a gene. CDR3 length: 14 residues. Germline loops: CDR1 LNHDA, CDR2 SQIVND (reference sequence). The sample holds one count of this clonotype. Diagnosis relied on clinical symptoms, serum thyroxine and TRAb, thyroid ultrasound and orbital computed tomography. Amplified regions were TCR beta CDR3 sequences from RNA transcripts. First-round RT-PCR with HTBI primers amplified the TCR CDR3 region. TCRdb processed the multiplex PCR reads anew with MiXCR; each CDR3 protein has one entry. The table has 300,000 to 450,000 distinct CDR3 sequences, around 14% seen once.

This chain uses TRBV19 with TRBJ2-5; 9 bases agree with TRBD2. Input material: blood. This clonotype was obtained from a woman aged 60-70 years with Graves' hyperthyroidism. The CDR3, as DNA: TGTGCCAGTAGAGATAGCGGGAGAGGAGAGACCCAGTACTTC. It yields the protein CASRDSGRGETQYF.